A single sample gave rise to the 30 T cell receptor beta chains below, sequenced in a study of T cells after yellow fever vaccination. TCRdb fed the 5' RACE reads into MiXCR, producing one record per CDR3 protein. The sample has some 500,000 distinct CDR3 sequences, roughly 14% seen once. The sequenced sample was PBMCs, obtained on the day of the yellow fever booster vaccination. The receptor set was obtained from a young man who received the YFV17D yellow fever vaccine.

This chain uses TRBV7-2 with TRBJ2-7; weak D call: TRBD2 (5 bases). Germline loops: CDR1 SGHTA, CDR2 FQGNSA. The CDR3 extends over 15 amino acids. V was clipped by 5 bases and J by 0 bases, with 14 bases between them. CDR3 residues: CASSPALGVSYEQYF. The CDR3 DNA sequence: TGTGCCAGCAGCCCCGCCCTCGGGGTCTCCTACGAGCAGTACTTC.

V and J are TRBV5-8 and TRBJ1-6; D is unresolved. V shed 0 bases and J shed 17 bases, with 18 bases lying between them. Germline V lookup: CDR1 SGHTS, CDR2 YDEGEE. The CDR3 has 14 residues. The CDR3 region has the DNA TGTGCCAGCAGCTTGGAGGTCGGACTTTCCTCCTTCCACTTT. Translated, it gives CASSLEVGLSSFHF.

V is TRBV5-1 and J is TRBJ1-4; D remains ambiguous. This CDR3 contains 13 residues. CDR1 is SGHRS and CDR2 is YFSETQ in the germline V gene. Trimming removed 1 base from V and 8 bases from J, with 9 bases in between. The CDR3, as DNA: TGCGCCAGCAGCTTGTCCGGGATGGAAAAACTGTTTTTT. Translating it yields CASSLSGMEKLFF.

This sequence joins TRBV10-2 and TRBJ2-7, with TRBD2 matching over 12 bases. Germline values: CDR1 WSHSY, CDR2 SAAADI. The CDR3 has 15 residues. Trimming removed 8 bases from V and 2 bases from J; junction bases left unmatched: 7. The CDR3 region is CASAGLAGIPYEQYF. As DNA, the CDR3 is TGCGCCAGCGCCGGACTAGCGGGGATCCCCTACGAGCAGTACTTC.

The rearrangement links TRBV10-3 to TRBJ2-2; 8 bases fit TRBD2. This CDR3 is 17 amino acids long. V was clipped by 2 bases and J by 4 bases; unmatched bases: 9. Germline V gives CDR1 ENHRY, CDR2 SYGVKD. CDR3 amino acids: CAISENTGGPVTGELFF. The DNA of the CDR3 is TGTGCCATCAGTGAGAATACGGGAGGGCCCGTCACCGGGGAGCTGTTTTTT.

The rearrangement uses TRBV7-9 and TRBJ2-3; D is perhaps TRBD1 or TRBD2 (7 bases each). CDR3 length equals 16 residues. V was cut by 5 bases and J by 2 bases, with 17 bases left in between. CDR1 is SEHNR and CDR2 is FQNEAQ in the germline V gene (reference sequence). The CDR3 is CASSPRGGQNTDTQYF. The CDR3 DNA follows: TGTGCCAGCAGCCCCAGGGGGGGACAGAACACAGATACGCAGTATTTT.

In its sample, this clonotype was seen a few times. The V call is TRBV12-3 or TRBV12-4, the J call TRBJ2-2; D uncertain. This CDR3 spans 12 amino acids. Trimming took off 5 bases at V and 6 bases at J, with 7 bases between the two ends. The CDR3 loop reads CASSAAAGELFF. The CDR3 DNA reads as TGTGCCAGCAGTGCGGCGGCCGGGGAGCTGTTTTTT.

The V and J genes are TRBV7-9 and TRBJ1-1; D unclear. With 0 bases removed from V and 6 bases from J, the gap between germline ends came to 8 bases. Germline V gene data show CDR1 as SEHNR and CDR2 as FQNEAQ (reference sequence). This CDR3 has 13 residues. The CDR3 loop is CASSLANTPEAFF. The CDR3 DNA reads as TGTGCCAGCAGCTTAGCCAACACCCCTGAAGCTTTCTTT.

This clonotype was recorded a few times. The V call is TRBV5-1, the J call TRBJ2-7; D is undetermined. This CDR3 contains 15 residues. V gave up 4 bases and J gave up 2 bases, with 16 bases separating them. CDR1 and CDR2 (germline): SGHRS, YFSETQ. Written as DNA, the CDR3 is TGCGCCAGCAGCCCCTGGGATTCCCTCCCCTACGAGCAGTACTTC. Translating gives CASSPWDSLPYEQYF.

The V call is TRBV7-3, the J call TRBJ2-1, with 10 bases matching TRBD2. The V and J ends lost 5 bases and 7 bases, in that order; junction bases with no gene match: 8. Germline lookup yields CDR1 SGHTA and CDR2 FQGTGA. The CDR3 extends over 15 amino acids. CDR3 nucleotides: TGTGCCAGCAGCCCCCCCGGGACTAGCGTTAATGAGCAGTTCTTC. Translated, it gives CASSPPGTSVNEQFF.

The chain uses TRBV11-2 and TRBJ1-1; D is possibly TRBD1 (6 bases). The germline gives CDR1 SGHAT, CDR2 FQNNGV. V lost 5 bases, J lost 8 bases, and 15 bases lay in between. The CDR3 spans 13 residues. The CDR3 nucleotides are TGTGCCAGCAGCCAGGACAGAATCTTCGAAGCTTTCTTT. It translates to CASSQDRIFEAFF.

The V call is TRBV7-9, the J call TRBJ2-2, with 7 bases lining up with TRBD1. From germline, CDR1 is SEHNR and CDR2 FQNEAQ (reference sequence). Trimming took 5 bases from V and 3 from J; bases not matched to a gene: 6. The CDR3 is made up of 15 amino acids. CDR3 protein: CASSLGQADTGELFF. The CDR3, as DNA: TGTGCCAGCAGCCTAGGACAGGCTGACACCGGGGAGCTGTTTTTT.

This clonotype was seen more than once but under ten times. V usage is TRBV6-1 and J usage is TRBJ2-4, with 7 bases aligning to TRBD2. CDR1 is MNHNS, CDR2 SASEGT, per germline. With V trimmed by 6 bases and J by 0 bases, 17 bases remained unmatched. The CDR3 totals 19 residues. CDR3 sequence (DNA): TGTGCCAGCAGAGGGACTAACGATGCCAACCCGGTAGCCAAAAACATTCAGTACTTC. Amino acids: CASRGTNDANPVAKNIQYF.

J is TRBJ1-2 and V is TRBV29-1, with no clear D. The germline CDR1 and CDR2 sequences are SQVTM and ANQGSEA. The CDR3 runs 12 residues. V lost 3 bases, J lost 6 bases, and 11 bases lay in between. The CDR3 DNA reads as TGCAGCGTTGAGGTACTAAGGGATGGCTACACCTTC. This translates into CSVEVLRDGYTF.

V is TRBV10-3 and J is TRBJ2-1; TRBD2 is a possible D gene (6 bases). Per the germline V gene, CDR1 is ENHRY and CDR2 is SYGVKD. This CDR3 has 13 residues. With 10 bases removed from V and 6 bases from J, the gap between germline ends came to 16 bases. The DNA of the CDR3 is TGTGCCACCCAGCCGGGAGTAGGCAATGAGCAGTTCTTC. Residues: CATQPGVGNEQFF.

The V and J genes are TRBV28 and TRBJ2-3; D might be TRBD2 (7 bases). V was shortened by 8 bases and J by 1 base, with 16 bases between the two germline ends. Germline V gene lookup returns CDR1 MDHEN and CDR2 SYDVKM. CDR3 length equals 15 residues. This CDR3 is CASSGGGGRTDTQYF. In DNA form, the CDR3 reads TGTGCCAGCTCGGGGGGTGGGGGGCGCACAGATACGCAGTATTTT.

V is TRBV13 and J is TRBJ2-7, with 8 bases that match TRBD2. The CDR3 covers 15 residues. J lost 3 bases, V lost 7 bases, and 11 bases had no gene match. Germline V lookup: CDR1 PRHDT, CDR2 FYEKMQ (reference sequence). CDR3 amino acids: CASTHGGENDYEQYF. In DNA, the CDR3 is TGTGCCAGCACCCACGGGGGGGAGAATGACTACGAGCAGTACTTC.

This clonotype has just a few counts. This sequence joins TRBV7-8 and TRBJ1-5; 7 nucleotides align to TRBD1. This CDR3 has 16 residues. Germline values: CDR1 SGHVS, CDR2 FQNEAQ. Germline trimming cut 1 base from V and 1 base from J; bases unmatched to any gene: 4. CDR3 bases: TGTGCCAGCAGCTTAGTAGCAGGGGGGAGCAATCAGCCCCAGCATTTT. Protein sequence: CASSLVAGGSNQPQHF. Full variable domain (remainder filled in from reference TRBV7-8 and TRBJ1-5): GAGVSQSPRYKVAKRGQDVALRCDPISGHVSLFWYQQALGQGPEFLTYFQNEAQLDKSGLPSDRFFAERPEGSVSTLKIQRTQQEDSAVYLCASSLVAGGSNQPQHFGDGTRLSIL.

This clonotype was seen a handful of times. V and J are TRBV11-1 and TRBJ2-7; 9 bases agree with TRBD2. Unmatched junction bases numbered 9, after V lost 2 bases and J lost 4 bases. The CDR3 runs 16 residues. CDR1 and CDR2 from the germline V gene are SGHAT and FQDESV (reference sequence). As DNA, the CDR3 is TGTGCCAGCAGCTTAACTAGCGGGCGGCGTGGGTACGAGCAGTACTTC. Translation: CASSLTSGRRGYEQYF.

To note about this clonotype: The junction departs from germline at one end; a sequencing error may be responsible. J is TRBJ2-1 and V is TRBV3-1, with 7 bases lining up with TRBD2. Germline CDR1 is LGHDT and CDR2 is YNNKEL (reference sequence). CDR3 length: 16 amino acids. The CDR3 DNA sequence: TGTGCCTGCAGCCAGAGCGGGATACGGATCACGAATGAGCAGTTCTTC. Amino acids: CACSQSGIRITNEQFF.

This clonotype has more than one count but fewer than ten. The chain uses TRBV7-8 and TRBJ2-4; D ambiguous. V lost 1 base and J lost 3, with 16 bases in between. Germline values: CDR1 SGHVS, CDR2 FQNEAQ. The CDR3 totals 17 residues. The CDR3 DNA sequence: TGTGCCAGCAGCTTAGATAACCTCCTTAGGGTCAAAAACATTCAGTACTTC. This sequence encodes CASSLDNLLRVKNIQYF.

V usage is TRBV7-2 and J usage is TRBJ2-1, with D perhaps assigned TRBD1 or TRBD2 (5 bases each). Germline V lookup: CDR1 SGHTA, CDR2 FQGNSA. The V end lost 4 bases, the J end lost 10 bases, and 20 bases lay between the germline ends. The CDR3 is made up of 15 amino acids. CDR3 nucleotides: TGTGCCAGCAGCTCCACCGGGACCGACCCCCGGGAGCAGTTCTTC. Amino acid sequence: CASSSTGTDPREQFF.

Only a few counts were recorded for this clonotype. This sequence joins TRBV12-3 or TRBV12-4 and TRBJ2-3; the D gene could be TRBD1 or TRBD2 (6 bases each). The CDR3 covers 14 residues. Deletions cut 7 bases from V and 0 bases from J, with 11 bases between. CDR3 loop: CASTEGGSTDTQYF. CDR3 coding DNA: TGTGCCAGCACCGAGGGGGGAAGCACAGATACGCAGTATTTT.

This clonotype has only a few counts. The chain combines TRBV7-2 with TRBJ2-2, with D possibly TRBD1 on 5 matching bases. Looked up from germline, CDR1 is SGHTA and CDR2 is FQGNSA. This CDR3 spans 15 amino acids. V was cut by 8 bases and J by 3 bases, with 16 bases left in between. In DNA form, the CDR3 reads TGTGCCAGCTCCCGGTCGCCAGGGTACACCGGGGAGCTGTTTTTT. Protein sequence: CASSRSPGYTGELFF.

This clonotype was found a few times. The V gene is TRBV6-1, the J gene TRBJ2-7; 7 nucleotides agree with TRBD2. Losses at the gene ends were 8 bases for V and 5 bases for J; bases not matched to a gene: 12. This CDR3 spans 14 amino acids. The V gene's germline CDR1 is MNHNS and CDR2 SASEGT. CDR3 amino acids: CASLSNAGEHEQYF. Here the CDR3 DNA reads TGTGCCAGCCTTAGTAACGCGGGAGAACACGAGCAGTACTTC.

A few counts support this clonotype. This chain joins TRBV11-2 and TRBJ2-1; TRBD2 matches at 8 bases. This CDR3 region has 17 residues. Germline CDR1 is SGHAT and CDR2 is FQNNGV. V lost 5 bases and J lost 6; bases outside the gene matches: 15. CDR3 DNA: TGTGCCAGCAGCGGCACATTCGCGGGAGGCGTCTTCAATGAGCAGTTCTTC. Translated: CASSGTFAGGVFNEQFF.

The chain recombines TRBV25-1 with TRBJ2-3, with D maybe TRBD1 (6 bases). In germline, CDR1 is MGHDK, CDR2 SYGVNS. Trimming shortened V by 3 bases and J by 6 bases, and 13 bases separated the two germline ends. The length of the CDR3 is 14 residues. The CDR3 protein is CASSDPITGDTQYF. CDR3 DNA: TGTGCCAGCAGTGACCCTATTACAGGGGATACGCAGTATTTT.

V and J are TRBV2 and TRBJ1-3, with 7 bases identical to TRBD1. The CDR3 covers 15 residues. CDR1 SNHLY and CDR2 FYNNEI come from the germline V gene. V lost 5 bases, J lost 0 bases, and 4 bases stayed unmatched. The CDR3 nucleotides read TGTGCCAGCAGTAAGGGACAGCTCTCTGGAAACACCATATATTTT. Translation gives CASSKGQLSGNTIYF.

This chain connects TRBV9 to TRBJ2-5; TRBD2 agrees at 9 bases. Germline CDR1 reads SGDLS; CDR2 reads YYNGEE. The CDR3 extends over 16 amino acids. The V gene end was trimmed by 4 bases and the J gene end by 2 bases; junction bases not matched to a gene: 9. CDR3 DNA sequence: TGTGCCAGCAGCACTCAAGCGGGAGGAGGTCAAGAGACCCAGTACTTC. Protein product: CASSTQAGGGQETQYF.

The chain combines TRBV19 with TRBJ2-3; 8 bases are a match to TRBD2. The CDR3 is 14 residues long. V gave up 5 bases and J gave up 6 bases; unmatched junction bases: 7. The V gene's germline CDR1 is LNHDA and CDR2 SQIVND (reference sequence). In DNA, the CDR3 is TGTGCCAGTAGTCACGGGAGGGCCTCCGATACGCAGTATTTT. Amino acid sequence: CASSHGRASDTQYF.